These T cell receptor beta chains were read from a single sample in a study of chemoradiotherapy in HPV16-positive cancers. Profiling relied on immunoSEQ multiplex PCR, and the TCRdb table lists in-frame clones only, not all of them. Here the sample spans tens of thousands of clones, roughly 66% being singletons. Sampling was carried out from a patient who underwent chemoradiotherapy. Source of these receptors: a human donor with HPV-associated anogenital cancer. CDR3s include the opening cysteine and the closing phenylalanine or tryptophan. The order of the fields is CDR3 protein, CDR3 DNA, clone size, V gene, D gene, J gene. D genes are given only for firm matches. Clone size, where shown, is once, few, many, or a class for clones that have expanded.

cdr3_aa: CASSDRVTGELFF
cdr3_nt: TGCGCCAGCAGTGATCGAGTCACCGGGGAGCTGTTTTTT
clone_size: .
v_call: TRBV10-1
d_call: .
j_call: TRBJ2-2

cdr3_aa: CASSERGLGRADTQYF
cdr3_nt: TGTGCCAGCAGTGAGAGGGGCTTAGGGAGGGCAGATACGCAGTATTTT
clone_size: .
v_call: TRBV6-1
d_call: TRBD2
j_call: TRBJ2-3

cdr3_aa: CASSRAGEFVTEAFF
cdr3_nt: TGTGCCAGTAGCCGGGCAGGGGAATTTGTCACTGAAGCTTTCTTT
clone_size: .
v_call: TRBV19
d_call: .
j_call: TRBJ1-1

cdr3_aa: CASSLITGGDPYEQYF
cdr3_nt: TGTGCCAGCAGTTTAATCACAGGGGGGGATCCCTACGAGCAGTACTTC
clone_size: few
v_call: TRBV27
d_call: .
j_call: TRBJ2-7

cdr3_aa: CASRGSGNTIYF
cdr3_nt: TGTGCCAGCAGGGGGTCTGGAAACACCATATATTTT
clone_size: .
v_call: TRBV28
d_call: .
j_call: TRBJ1-3

cdr3_aa: CASSSLTSDKYF
cdr3_nt: TGTGCCAGCAGCTCATTAACTAGCGATAAGTACTTC
clone_size: .
v_call: TRBV5-4
d_call: TRBD2
j_call: TRBJ2-7

cdr3_aa: CASSSRLAGYSDTQYF
cdr3_nt: TGTGCCAGCAGTTCCCGACTAGCGGGTTACTCGGATACGCAGTATTTT
clone_size: .
v_call: TRBV28
d_call: TRBD2
j_call: TRBJ2-3

cdr3_aa: CASSQGSIRHRGAVF
cdr3_nt: TGTGCCAGCAGCCAAGGCAGTATCAGGCACCGGGGAGCTGTTTTT
clone_size: .
v_call: TRBV14
d_call: .
j_call: TRBJ2-2

cdr3_aa: CASAWDRETEAFF
cdr3_nt: TGTGCCAGTGCATGGGACAGGGAGACTGAAGCTTTCTTT
clone_size: .
v_call: TRBV6-1
d_call: TRBD1
j_call: TRBJ1-1

cdr3_aa: CASSPHRDSYEQYF
cdr3_nt: TGTGCCAGCTCACCACACAGGGACTCCTACGAGCAGTACTTC
clone_size: few
v_call: TRBV18
d_call: .
j_call: TRBJ2-7

cdr3_aa: CASSFSLDQETQYF
cdr3_nt: TGTGCCAGCAGTTTTAGTCTTGACCAAGAGACCCAGTACTTC
clone_size: .
v_call: TRBV28
d_call: .
j_call: TRBJ2-5

cdr3_aa: CASSPGPLQETQYF
cdr3_nt: TGTGCCAGCAGCCCGGGACCCCTCCAAGAGACCCAGTACTTC
clone_size: .
v_call: TRBV7-6
d_call: .
j_call: TRBJ2-5

cdr3_aa: CASRSGGPEKETQYF
cdr3_nt: TGTGCCAGCAGATCGGGGGGACCAGAAAAAGAGACCCAGTACTTC
clone_size: .
v_call: TRBV25-1
d_call: TRBD2
j_call: TRBJ2-5

cdr3_aa: CASSYSPDSRTEAFF
cdr3_nt: TGTGCCAGCAGTTACTCTCCCGACAGCCGCACTGAAGCTTTCTTT
clone_size: few
v_call: TRBV6-6
d_call: .
j_call: TRBJ1-1

cdr3_aa: CASSLKRGTGELFF
cdr3_nt: TGTGCCAGCAGCTTAAAGAGGGGGACCGGGGAGCTGTTTTTT
clone_size: .
v_call: TRBV7-2
d_call: .
j_call: TRBJ2-2

cdr3_aa: CASSPFTGTDGRETQYF
cdr3_nt: TGTGCTAGCAGCCCCTTCACCGGGACCGACGGCAGAGAGACCCAGTACTTC
clone_size: .
v_call: TRBV7-7
d_call: .
j_call: TRBJ2-5

cdr3_aa: CASSVKDRGDYGYTF
cdr3_nt: TGTGCCAGCAGCGTTAAGGACAGGGGAGACTATGGCTACACCTTC
clone_size: .
v_call: TRBV9
d_call: TRBD1
j_call: TRBJ1-2

cdr3_aa: CASSSQGRGTEAFF
cdr3_nt: TGTGCCAGTAGCTCTCAGGGGCGCGGGACTGAAGCTTTCTTT
clone_size: .
v_call: TRBV19
d_call: .
j_call: TRBJ1-1

cdr3_aa: CASSLTRSRETQYF
cdr3_nt: TGTGCCAGCAGCTTAACCAGGAGCCGAGAGACCCAGTACTTC
clone_size: once
v_call: TRBV7-2
d_call: .
j_call: TRBJ2-5

cdr3_aa: CASSVTTDTQYF
cdr3_nt: TGTGCCAGCAGCGTTACGACAGATACGCAGTATTTT
clone_size: .
v_call: TRBV7-9
d_call: .
j_call: TRBJ2-3

cdr3_aa: CASSSRAGGTEAFF
cdr3_nt: TGTGCCAGCAGCTCGAGGGCAGGGGGTACTGAAGCTTTCTTT
clone_size: once
v_call: TRBV11-2
d_call: TRBD1
j_call: TRBJ1-1

cdr3_aa: CASSADRGSGNTEAFF
cdr3_nt: TGTGCCAGCAGCGCTGACAGGGGTTCAGGGAACACTGAAGCTTTCTTT
clone_size: .
v_call: TRBV7-9
d_call: TRBD1
j_call: TRBJ1-1

cdr3_aa: CASSFPLGSGANVLTF
cdr3_nt: TGTGCCAGCAGCTTTCCCCTTGGCTCTGGGGCCAACGTCCTGACTTTC
clone_size: .
v_call: TRBV5-4
d_call: .
j_call: TRBJ2-6

cdr3_aa: CASRAWGEAFF
cdr3_nt: TGTGCCAGCAGGGCTTGGGGTGAAGCTTTCTTT
clone_size: .
v_call: TRBV27
d_call: .
j_call: TRBJ1-1

cdr3_aa: CASSISGGNTDTQYF
cdr3_nt: TGTGCCAGTAGTATCAGCGGGGGGAACACAGATACGCAGTATTTT
clone_size: .
v_call: TRBV19
d_call: TRBD2
j_call: TRBJ2-3

cdr3_aa: CASRLAGTVHEQYF
cdr3_nt: TGTGCCAGCCGGTTAGCGGGGACTGTACACGAGCAGTACTTC
clone_size: few
v_call: TRBV28
d_call: TRBD2
j_call: TRBJ2-7

cdr3_aa: CASSSLGAPSSEKLFF
cdr3_nt: TGTGCCAGCAGTTCCCTAGGGGCTCCCAGCAGTGAAAAACTGTTTTTT
clone_size: .
v_call: TRBV28
d_call: .
j_call: TRBJ1-4

cdr3_aa: CASSLERHTEAFF
cdr3_nt: TGTGCCAGCAGCTTAGAAAGGCACACTGAAGCTTTCTTT
clone_size: .
v_call: TRBV11-3
d_call: .
j_call: TRBJ1-1

cdr3_aa: CASSPEVGTGGMGDEQFF
cdr3_nt: TGTGCCAGCAGCCCCGAGGTTGGGACAGGGGGCATGGGAGATGAGCAGTTCTTC
clone_size: .
v_call: TRBV11-1
d_call: TRBD1
j_call: TRBJ2-1